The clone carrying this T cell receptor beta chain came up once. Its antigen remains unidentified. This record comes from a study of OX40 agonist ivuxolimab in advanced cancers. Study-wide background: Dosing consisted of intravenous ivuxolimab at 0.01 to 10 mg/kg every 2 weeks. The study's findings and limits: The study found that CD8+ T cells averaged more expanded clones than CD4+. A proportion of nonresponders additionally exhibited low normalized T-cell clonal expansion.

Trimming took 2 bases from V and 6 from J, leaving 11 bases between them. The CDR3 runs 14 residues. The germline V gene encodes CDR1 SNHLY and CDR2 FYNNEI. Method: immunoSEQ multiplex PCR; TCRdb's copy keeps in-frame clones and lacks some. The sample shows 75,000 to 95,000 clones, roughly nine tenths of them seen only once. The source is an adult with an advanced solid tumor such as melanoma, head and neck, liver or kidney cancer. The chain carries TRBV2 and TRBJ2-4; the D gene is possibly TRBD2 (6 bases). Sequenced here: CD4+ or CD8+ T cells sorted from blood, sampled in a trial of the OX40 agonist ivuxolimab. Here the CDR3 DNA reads TGTGCCAGCAGTGAATCAGGGACTCTAAACATTCAGTACTTC. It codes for CASSESGTLNIQYF.